A selection of T cell receptor beta chains follows, all from one sample in a study of human T cells and chemical hapten exposure. Using its own MiXCR run on the RACE reads, TCRdb lists one record per CDR3 protein. Of tens of thousands of distinct CDR3 sequences listed, about a tenth are singletons. The starting material was whole blood, obtained in connection with sensitization to the hapten diphenylcyclopropenone (DPC). These receptor sequences come from a woman in her fifties or sixties with alopecia areata. Some clones in this sample may be carry-over from other donors' samples. Each CDR3 is given with its conserved first and last residue. Each record gives: J gene, CDR3 length, V gene, clone size, D gene, CDR3 DNA, CDR3 protein. D genes are given only for firm matches. The size of a clone is reported for some rows only, either as once, few or many, or as a class for expanded clones.

TRBJ2-1 16 TRBV12-5 many TRBD2 TGTGCTAGTGGTTTGCTGGCGCGGGAGGGCCAGGATGAGCAGTTCTTC CASGLLAREGQDEQFF
TRBJ2-3 17 TRBV3-1 few . TGTGCCAGCAGCCAAGATACAAGGGCCTCTAGCACAGATACGCAGTATTTT CASSQDTRASSTDTQYF
TRBJ2-7 12 TRBV27 few TRBD1 TGTGCCAGCAGTGATACAGGGGTCGAGCAGTACTTC CASSDTGVEQYF
TRBJ2-1 16 TRBV7-9 . TRBD2 TGTGCCAGCAGTCCCCCGGGACTAGCGGGAGCCAATGAGCAGTTCTTC CASSPPGLAGANEQFF
TRBJ2-3 15 TRBV6-1 few . TGTGCCAGCAGTGAAGCTTGGGGGCTCACAGATACGCAGTATTTT CASSEAWGLTDTQYF
TRBJ2-1 19 TRBV5-1 few . TGCGCCAGCAGCTTGGCCGTAGTGGTAGGGGCCCGGGGTTCCAATGAGCAGTTCTTC CASSLAVVVGARGSNEQFF
TRBJ2-5 14 TRBV5-4 many . TGTGCCAGCAGCTCACAGGGCTCTCAAGAGACCCAGTACTTC CASSSQGSQETQYF
TRBJ1-6 15 TRBV2 . TRBD1 TGTGCCAGCAGTGAATCTAGGCAGGGGGGATCACCCCTCCACTTT CASSESRQGGSPLHF
TRBJ1-5 13 TRBV10-3 . TRBD1 TGTGCCACCCTGGGACAGAAGAATCAGCCCCAGCATTTT CATLGQKNQPQHF
TRBJ1-1 11 TRBV20-1 many . TGCAGTGCTAGTCCCCTCACTGAAGCTTTCTTT CSASPLTEAFF
TRBJ1-5 15 TRBV4-1 many . TGCGCCAGCAGCCAGACTTATCTGGGGGTTCAGCCCCAGCATTTT CASSQTYLGVQPQHF
TRBJ2-2 15 TRBV9 . . TGTGCCAGCAGCGTAGATATGGTGAACACCGGGGAGCTGTTTTTT CASSVDMVNTGELFF
TRBJ2-7 14 TRBV27 . . TGTGCCAGCAGTTTTAACCGGATCGCCTACGAGCAGTACTTC CASSFNRIAYEQYF
TRBJ2-1 17 TRBV12-3/TRBV12-4 . TRBD2 TGTGCCAGCAGTTTGAGGGCGGGAGGGACCCCCTACAATGAGCAGTTCTTC CASSLRAGGTPYNEQFF
TRBJ2-7 14 TRBV19 . . TGTGCCAGTAGTCCCGGGACCTCCTTGTATGTGCAGTACTTC CASSPGTSLYVQYF
TRBJ2-2 12 TRBV6-1 many . TGTGCCAGCAGTGAATGGGAGCGGGAGCTGTTTTTT CASSEWERELFF
TRBJ1-1 14 TRBV10-3 . TRBD1 TGTGCCATCAGACAGGGGGTACCGAACACTGAAGCTTTCTTT CAIRQGVPNTEAFF
TRBJ2-1 18 TRBV15 many TRBD2 TGTGCCACCAGCAGAGTGGGGAGACTAGCGGGAGGTTTAGATGAGCAGTTCTTC CATSRVGRLAGGLDEQFF
TRBJ1-3 15 TRBV6-6 . . TGTGCCAGCAGTTTCCCGGCCGGCTCTGGAAACACCATATATTTT CASSFPAGSGNTIYF
TRBJ2-5 14 TRBV5-1 . . TGCGCCAGCAGCTTGGCCAAGATCGGGGAGACCCAGTACTTC CASSLAKIGETQYF
TRBJ2-7 16 TRBV4-1 few . TGCGCCAGCAGCCAAGTCATTAGCGGAAGCTCCTACGAGCAGTACTTC CASSQVISGSSYEQYF
TRBJ1-6 13 TRBV20-1 . . TGCAGTGCTAGAGGCAGGGTGATGGCACCCCTCCACTTT CSARGRVMAPLHF
TRBJ1-1 12 TRBV6-5 few . TGTGCCAGCAGTCCAAAGAACACTGAAGCTTTCTTT CASSPKNTEAFF
TRBJ1-2 14 TRBV30 . . TGTGCCTGGAGTTTCTACCTGGGACACCGCGGCTACACCTTC CAWSFYLGHRGYTF
TRBJ1-5 14 TRBV20-1 few . TGCAGTGCCTCGACAGCGTATAGCAATCAGCCCCAGCATTTT CSASTAYSNQPQHF
TRBJ2-2 15 TRBV6-2/TRBV6-3 many . TGTGCCAGCACTCGGAGGGAGAGCGACACCGGGGAGCTGTTTTTT CASTRRESDTGELFF
TRBJ2-5 14 TRBV28 . . TGTGCCAGCAGTTTGGACCTGGACCAAGAGACCCAGTACTTC CASSLDLDQETQYF
TRBJ2-3 18 TRBV9 . TRBD2 TGTGCCAGCAGCGTCGGACCAGCCGGGACTAGCGGAACAGATACGCAGTATTTT CASSVGPAGTSGTDTQYF
TRBJ1-2 15 TRBV7-9 few TRBD1 TGTGCCAGCAGCTCCCGGGACAGACCTTTCTATGGCTACACCTTC CASSSRDRPFYGYTF
TRBJ1-2 15 TRBV3-1 . . TGTGCCAGCACCATCAACCGGGGCCGGGGGTATGGCTACACCTTC CASTINRGRGYGYTF
TRBJ2-7 11 TRBV3-1 few . TGTGCCAGCAGCCAAGCGAGCGAGCAGTACTTC CASSQASEQYF
TRBJ1-4 14 TRBV7-6 few TRBD1 TGTGCCAGCAGCTCCGGACAGGGATATGAAAAACTGTTTTTT CASSSGQGYEKLFF
TRBJ2-7 14 TRBV11-2 . . TGTGCCAGCAGCGCGCGGGACGGCACCTACGAGCAGTACTTC CASSARDGTYEQYF
TRBJ2-7 12 TRBV29-1 . . TGCAGCGTTGACCTGGGGGGGGCAGGGCAGTACTTC CSVDLGGAGQYF
TRBJ2-5 16 TRBV5-4 few TRBD1 TGTGCCAGCAGCTTCCCCGGACAGGGGTTCTTAGAGACCCAGTACTTC CASSFPGQGFLETQYF
TRBJ2-1 14 TRBV15 . . TGTGCCACCAGCAGGGATCTAGCACCCAATGAGCAGTTCTTC CATSRDLAPNEQFF
TRBJ1-1 15 TRBV7-8 many TRBD1 TGTGCCAGCAGCTTCGCCGGGACAGAAAACACTGAAGCTTTCTTT CASSFAGTENTEAFF
TRBJ2-2 15 TRBV5-1 many TRBD2 TGCGCCAGCAGCCCGAGCGGGAAGAACACCGGGGAGCTGTTTTTT CASSPSGKNTGELFF
TRBJ2-3 15 TRBV7-6 many . TGTGCCAGCAGCTTTCTAAAAACTCCCTCAGATACGCAGTATTTT CASSFLKTPSDTQYF
TRBJ2-7 14 TRBV29-1 many TRBD1 TGCAGCGTCGAGAAACAAGGGACAGCCTACGAGCAGTACTTC CSVEKQGTAYEQYF
TRBJ1-5 14 TRBV24-1 many . TGTGCCACCAGTGATTTTGGCAGTTCAAAGCCCCAGCATTTT CATSDFGSSKPQHF
TRBJ2-7 11 TRBV29-1 . . TGCAGCGTTGCGGGCGTATACGAGCAGTACTTC CSVAGVYEQYF